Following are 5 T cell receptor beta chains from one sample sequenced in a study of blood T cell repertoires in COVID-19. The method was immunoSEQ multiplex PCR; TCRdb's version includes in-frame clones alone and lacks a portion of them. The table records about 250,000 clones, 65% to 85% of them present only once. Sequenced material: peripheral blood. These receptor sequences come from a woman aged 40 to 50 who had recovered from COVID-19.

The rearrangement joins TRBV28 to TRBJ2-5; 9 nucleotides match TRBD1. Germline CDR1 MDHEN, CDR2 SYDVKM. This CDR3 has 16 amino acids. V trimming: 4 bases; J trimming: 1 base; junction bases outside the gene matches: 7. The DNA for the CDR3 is TGTGCCAGCAGTTCCCGGGACAGGGTGGTCCAAGAGACCCAGTACTTC. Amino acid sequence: CASSSRDRVVQETQYF.

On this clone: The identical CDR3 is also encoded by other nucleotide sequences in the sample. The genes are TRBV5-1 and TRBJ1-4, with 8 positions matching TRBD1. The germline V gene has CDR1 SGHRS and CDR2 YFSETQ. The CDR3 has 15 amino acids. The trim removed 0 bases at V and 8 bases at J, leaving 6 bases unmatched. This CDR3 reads CASSLGGQGGEKLFF. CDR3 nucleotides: TGCGCCAGCAGCTTGGGTGGACAGGGAGGAGAAAAACTGTTTTTT.

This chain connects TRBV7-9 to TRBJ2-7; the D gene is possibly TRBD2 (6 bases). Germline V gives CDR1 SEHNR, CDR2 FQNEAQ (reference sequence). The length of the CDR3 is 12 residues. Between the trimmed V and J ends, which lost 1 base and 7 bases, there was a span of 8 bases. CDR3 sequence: CASSLEGGEQYF. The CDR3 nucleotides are TGTGCCAGCAGCTTAGAGGGAGGAGAGCAGTACTTC.

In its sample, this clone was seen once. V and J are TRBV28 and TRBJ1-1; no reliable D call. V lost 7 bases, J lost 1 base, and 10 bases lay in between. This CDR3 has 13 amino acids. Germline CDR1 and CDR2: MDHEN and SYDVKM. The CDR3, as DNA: TGTGCCAGCATTAACGGGAGGAACACTGAAGCTTTCTTT. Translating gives CASINGRNTEAFF.

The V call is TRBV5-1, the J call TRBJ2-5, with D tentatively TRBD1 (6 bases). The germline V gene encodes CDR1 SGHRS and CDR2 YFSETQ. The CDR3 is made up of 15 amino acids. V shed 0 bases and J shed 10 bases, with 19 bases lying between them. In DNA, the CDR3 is TGCGCCAGCAGCTTGGACAGGGCCCCCCAAAGGGGCCAGTACTTC. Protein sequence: CASSLDRAPQRGQYF.